This TCR beta chain was observed in a study of identical twins. Unique molecular identifiers were present on the cDNA, and a universal primer site came from template switching. TCRdb re-called the 5' RACE reads with MiXCR, one entry per CDR3 protein. Among 350,000 to 600,000 distinct CDR3 sequences listed, over 12% were seen once. This clonotype showed up many times. What it recognizes is unknown. Regarding the study as a whole: Models underestimated out-of-frame TCR alpha sharing in monozygotic twins.

The same sample was also used in a study of yellow fever vaccine responses in identical twins. That report notes: After vaccination, twins' T cell response reportedly seemed partly convergent, partly personalized.

The receptor was isolated from a woman under 30 in good health. The sample consisted of CD4+ T cells sorted from blood.

CDR3 coding DNA: TGTGCCAGCAGTCGGGACAGGGCGACAGATACGCAGTATTTT. Translation: CASSRDRATDTQYF. J is TRBJ2-3 and V is TRBV6-1, with TRBD1 identical over 9 bases. This CDR3 is built from 14 residues. The ends lost 5 bases at V and 3 bases at J; junction bases unmatched: 3. The V gene's germline CDR1 is MNHNS and CDR2 SASEGT.